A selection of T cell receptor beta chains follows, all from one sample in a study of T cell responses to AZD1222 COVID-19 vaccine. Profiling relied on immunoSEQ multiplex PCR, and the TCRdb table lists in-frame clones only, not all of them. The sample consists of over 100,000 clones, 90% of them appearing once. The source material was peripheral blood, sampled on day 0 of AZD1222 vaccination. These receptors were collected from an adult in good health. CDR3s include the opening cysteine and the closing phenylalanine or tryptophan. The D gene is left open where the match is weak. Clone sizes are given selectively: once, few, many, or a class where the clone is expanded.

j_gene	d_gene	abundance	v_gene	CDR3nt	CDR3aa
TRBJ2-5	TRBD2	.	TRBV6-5	TGTGCCAGCAGTTGGGCGGGGGGGCAAGAGACCCAGTACTTC	CASSWAGGQETQYF
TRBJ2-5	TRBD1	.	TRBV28	TGTGCCAGCAGTCCAGGGACAGGCTTTGAAGAGACCCAGTACTTC	CASSPGTGFEETQYF
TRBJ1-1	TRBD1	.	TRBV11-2	TGTGCCAGCAGCCACATGTCCGGGACAGGGATCAGACGGGACACTGAAGCTTTCTTT	CASSHMSGTGIRRDTEAFF
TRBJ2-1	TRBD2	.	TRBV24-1	TGTGCCACCAGTGACTCACTAGCGGGGGGGCTGGGTGAGCAGTTCTTC	CATSDSLAGGLGEQFF
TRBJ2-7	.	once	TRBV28	TGTGCCAGCAGTTCAGGTGGGGTCGTCTCCTACGAGCAGTACTTC	CASSSGGVVSYEQYF
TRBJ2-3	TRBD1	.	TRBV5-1	TGCGCCAGCAGCCTCTATCTGACAGGGGCGGGCACAGATACGCAGTATTTT	CASSLYLTGAGTDTQYF
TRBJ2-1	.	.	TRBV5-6	TGTGCCAGCAGCTTGGGGGGCTCCAATGAGCAGTTCTTC	CASSLGGSNEQFF
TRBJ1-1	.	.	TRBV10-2	TGCGCCAGCAGCCCTACGGTGGTCCTGGGCACTGAAGCTTTCTTT	CASSPTVVLGTEAFF
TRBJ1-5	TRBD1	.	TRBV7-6	TGTGCCAGCAGCCAGGACAGGGGCCAGCCCCAGCATTTT	CASSQDRGQPQHF
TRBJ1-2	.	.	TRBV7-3	TGTGCCAGCAGCCCGGGACCTCCATATGGCTACACCTTC	CASSPGPPYGYTF
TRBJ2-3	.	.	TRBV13	TGTGCCAGCAGCACATATGTTCAGGGAGAGGGAGATACGCAGTATTTT	CASSTYVQGEGDTQYF